The source of this TCR beta chain is a study of a mutant IDH1 vaccine in newly diagnosed glioma. This sample's time point: week 23, last vaccination. What each vaccine dose contained was 300 ug of mutant IDH1 20-mer peptide, accompanied by topical imiquimod. V was clipped by 4 bases and J by 7 bases, with 4 bases between them. CDR1 and CDR2 (germline): SNHLY, FYNNEI. The CDR3 has 11 amino acids. Data came from immunoSEQ multiplex PCR; TCRdb stores just in-frame clones and leaves some out. The data contain some 70,000 clones, 84% of them singletons. This clone was seen only a few times. Its cognate antigen is unknown.

The clonotype comes from a man aged 18 to 29 with glioma. The chain uses TRBV2 and TRBJ1-4; D remains unclear. Sequenced material: PBMCs, taken from a glioma patient whose treatment included an IDH1 peptide vaccine. CDR3 in DNA: TGTGCCAGCAGTGTTATTGAAAAACTGTTTTTT. Amino acid sequence: CASSVIEKLFF.